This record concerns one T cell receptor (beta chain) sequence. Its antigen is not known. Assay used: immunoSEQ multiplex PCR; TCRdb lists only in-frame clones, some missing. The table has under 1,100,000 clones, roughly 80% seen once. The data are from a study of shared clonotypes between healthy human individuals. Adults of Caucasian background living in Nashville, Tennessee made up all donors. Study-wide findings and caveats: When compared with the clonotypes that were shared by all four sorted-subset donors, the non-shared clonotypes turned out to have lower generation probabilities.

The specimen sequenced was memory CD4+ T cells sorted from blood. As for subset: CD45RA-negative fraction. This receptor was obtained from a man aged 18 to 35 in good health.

The CDR3 DNA reads TGCGCCAGCAGCAACATAGGTGGATCTACAGTTGAAGCTTTCTTT. Amino acid sequence: CASSNIGGSTVEAFF. This rearrangement joins TRBV5-1 to TRBJ1-1, with D unresolved. Germline V lookup: CDR1 SGHRS, CDR2 YFSETQ. V was shortened by 4 bases and J by 7 bases, with 20 bases between the two germline ends. The CDR3 contains 15 residues.